A single sample gave rise to the 21 T cell receptor beta chains below, sequenced in a study of T cells in women clearing cervical HPV infection. Data came from immunoSEQ multiplex PCR; TCRdb stores just in-frame clones and leaves some out. Recorded here are around 28,000 clones; the top ten clones represent under 5%. Sequenced input: blood buffy coat. The source is a woman between 18 and 70 years old with a cervical HPV16 infection that either progressed to CIN3+ or cleared (not recorded which).

Worth noting for this clone: The sequence runs out 3 residues before the end of the CDR3; the remainder is reconstructed from the germline J gene. The chain links TRBV20-1 to TRBJ2-5; 8 bases align to TRBD1. Trimming took 6 bases from V and 2 from J; bases not matched to a gene: 8. CDR1 DFQATT and CDR2 SNEGSKA come from the germline V gene (reference sequence). CDR3 size: 14 residues. CDR3 DNA, as far as it was read: TGCAGTGCCCCGGACAGGGTAAATCAAGAGACC. Translated: CSAPDRVNQET. Given in full, the CDR3 is CSAPDRVNQETQYF.

As concerns this clone: The read finishes 3 residues shy of the CDR3 end, and the germline J gene is used to complete it. This rearrangement joins TRBV20-1 to TRBJ2-5; 10 nucleotides align to TRBD1. The V gene's germline CDR1 is DFQATT and CDR2 SNEGSKA (reference sequence). V was clipped by 6 bases and J by 1 base; unmatched bases: 23. CDR3 size: 20 residues. The CDR3 DNA, read in part, is TGCAGTGCAACTTCTTCCGGGACAGGGGCCCGGACTGGCCCCCAAGAGACC. Its protein product is CSATSSGTGARTGPQET. The complete CDR3 sequence is CSATSSGTGARTGPQETQYF.

As for this clone: The CDR3 is cut off 3 residues early in the read; its end comes from the germline J gene. The rearrangement joins TRBV28 to TRBJ2-5; no clear D gene. CDR1 and CDR2 from the germline V gene are MDHEN and SYDVKM. V shed 2 bases and J shed 6 bases, with 13 bases lying between them. This CDR3 has 14 residues. Here the CDR3 reads CASSLPGSGKTQYF. Partial CDR3 DNA: TGTGCCAGCAGTTTACCAGGAAGTGGCAAGACC.

Points on this clone: Sequencing ends 3 residues short of the CDR3 end; the germline J gene provides the rest. The chain employs TRBV10-3 and TRBJ1-4, with D unresolved. The CDR3 spans 17 residues. Trimming cost V 0 bases and J 5 bases, with 16 bases left between them. Germline V gives CDR1 ENHRY, CDR2 SYGVKD. The CDR3 sequence: CAISESRHSGSNEKLFF. CDR3 DNA, as far as it was read: TGTGCCATCAGTGAGTCGAGGCATTCAGGCTCAAATGAAAAA.

Worth noting for this clone: The CDR3 end falls 3 residues outside the read, so it is completed with the germline J gene. J is TRBJ2-7 and V is TRBV11-2; no definite D call. The CDR3 runs to 13 residues. Germline V CDR1 and CDR2: SGHAT, FQNNGV. V dropped 5 bases and J dropped 4 bases, with 12 bases sitting between them. The sequenced CDR3 bases are TGTGCCAGCAGCCCCTTTTCAGGTTACGAG. Translated: CASSPFSGYE. From start to end, the CDR3 is CASSPFSGYEQYF.

The CDR3 DNA, read in part, is TGTGCCAGCAGCGTGGGGGACAGGGACCAAGAGACC. Its translation is CASSVGDRDQET. In full, the CDR3 reads CASSVGDRDQETQYF. The rearrangement links TRBV5-4 to TRBJ2-5; 9 bases agree with TRBD1. The DNA ends 3 residues before the CDR3 does, and the rest of the CDR3 is filled in from the germline J gene. Germline-derived CDR1 and CDR2 are SGHNT and YYREEE (reference sequence). After removal of 4 bases from V and 0 bases from J, the junction contained 4 bases not matched to a gene. The CDR3 sequence is 15 residues long. The entire variable domain, with the rest obtained from reference TRBV5-4 and TRBJ2-5, is as follows: ETGVTQSPTHLIKTRGQQVTLRCSSQSGHNTVSWYQQALGQGPQFIFQYYREEENGRGNFPPRFSGLQFPNYSSELNVNALELDDSALYLCASSVGDRDQETQYFGPGTRLLVL.

About this clone itself: From the germline J gene comes the end of the CDR3, since the read stops 3 residues before it. The chain employs TRBV5-5 and TRBJ1-1, with 9 bases identical to TRBD1. Germline V CDR1 and CDR2: SGHKS, YYEKEE (reference sequence). The CDR3 spans 14 residues. The CDR3 sequence: CASSSVPGQGGAFF. The CDR3 DNA, read in part, is TGTGCCAGCAGCTCCGTCCCGGGACAGGGCGGA.

Note on this clone: Sequencing ends 3 residues short of the CDR3 end; the germline J gene provides the rest. J is TRBJ2-1 and V is TRBV19; 8 positions agree with TRBD1. CDR1 is LNHDA and CDR2 is SQIVND in the germline V gene (reference sequence). The CDR3 totals 17 residues. V dropped 4 bases and J dropped 2; count of bases not matched to a gene: 10. The CDR3 is CASSTPWTGRTYNEQFF. Incomplete CDR3 DNA: TGTGCCAGTAGTACTCCCTGGACAGGGAGGACCTACAATGAG. Full variable domain (outside the CDR3, taken from reference TRBV19 and TRBJ2-1): DGGITQSPKYLFRKEGQNVTLSCEQNLNHDAMYWYRQDPGQGLRLIYYSQIVNDFQKGDIAEGYSVSREKKESFPLTVTSAQKNPTAFYLCASSTPWTGRTYNEQFFGPGTRLTVL.

This clone shows up as large (0.1 to 1%) by frequency. One end of the junction is discordant with germline, which a read error may explain. The sequenced fragment ends 3 residues before the CDR3 boundary, so the rest is inferred from the germline J gene. This chain connects TRBV4-2 to TRBJ2-2, with D possibly matching TRBD2 (5 bases). The CDR3 totals 15 residues. From germline, CDR1 is LGHNA and CDR2 YNFKEQ. The part of the CDR3 DNA that was read is TGCGCCAGCAGCCAAGCGAGCGGTCCGTACCGGGAG. This codes for CASSQASGPYRE. In full, the CDR3 reads CASSQASGPYRELFF.

Here the CDR3 reads CASSLGTGSWEKLFF. The CDR3 bases that were read are TGCGCCAGCAGCTTGGGGACTGGGAGTTGGGAAAAA. The chain recombines TRBV5-1 with TRBJ1-4, with unresolved D. Coverage ceases 3 residues before the CDR3 finishes, and the germline J gene fills in the end. The germline CDR1 and CDR2 sequences are SGHRS and YFSETQ. The CDR3 sequence is 15 residues long. Between the trimmed V and J ends, which lost 0 bases and 8 bases, there was a span of 14 bases.

Worth noting for this clone: The CDR3 end lies 3 residues beyond the end of the read and is filled in from the germline J gene. The chain uses TRBV19 and TRBJ2-2; D is perhaps TRBD1 or TRBD2 (7 bases each). Germline-derived CDR1 and CDR2 are LNHDA and SQIVND (reference sequence). V was clipped by 3 bases and J by 7 bases, with 15 bases between them. CDR3 length: 15 residues. The CDR3 here is CASSMETGRGGELFF. Incomplete CDR3 DNA: TGTGCCAGTAGTATGGAGACAGGGAGGGGCGGGGAG. Combining the CDR3 with reference TRBV19 and TRBJ2-2 gives the whole variable domain DGGITQSPKYLFRKEGQNVTLSCEQNLNHDAMYWYRQDPGQGLRLIYYSQIVNDFQKGDIAEGYSVSREKKESFPLTVTSAQKNPTAFYLCASSMETGRGGELFFGEGSRLTVL.

On this clone: The read halts 3 residues ahead of the CDR3 end, with the missing end drawn from the germline J gene. This rearrangement joins TRBV5-6 to TRBJ1-2; a possible D gene is TRBD1 (5 bases). The CDR3 length is 14 residues. Trimming stripped 3 bases from V and 4 bases from J, with 13 bases between. Germline CDR1 SGHDT, CDR2 YYEEEE. CDR3 region: CASSWVTGTYGYTF. CDR3 DNA (partial): TGTGCCAGCAGCTGGGTAACAGGTACCTATGGC.

About this clone: The CDR3 goes on 3 residues after the read ends, and that part is filled in from the germline J gene. This chain connects TRBV5-6 to TRBJ1-5, with D possibly TRBD1 on 5 matching bases. V dropped 3 bases and J dropped 5 bases, with 6 bases sitting between them. Germline V lookup: CDR1 SGHDT, CDR2 YYEEEE. The CDR3 contains 12 residues. The sequenced part of the CDR3 DNA is TGTGCCAGCAGCTGGGGGGATCAGCCC. It translates to CASSWGDQP. The entire CDR3 reads CASSWGDQPQHF.

On this clone itself: The sequenced fragment ends 3 residues before the CDR3 boundary, so the rest is inferred from the germline J gene. The chain is built from TRBV28 and TRBJ2-1; D gene ambiguous. V shed 7 bases and J shed 3 bases, with 4 bases lying between them. This CDR3 is built from 11 residues. Per germline, CDR1 MDHEN and CDR2 SYDVKM. The sequenced CDR3 bases are TGTGCCAGCACAATCTACAATGAG. It translates to CASTIYNE. The whole CDR3 protein reads CASTIYNEQFF. Based on the CDR3 plus reference TRBV28 and TRBJ2-1, the full variable domain is DVKVTQSSRYLVKRTGEKVFLECVQDMDHENMFWYRQDPGLGLRLIYFSYDVKMKEKGDIPEGYSVSREKKERFSLILESASTNQTSMYLCASTIYNEQFFGPGTRLTVL.

About this clone itself: Coverage ceases 3 residues before the CDR3 finishes, and the germline J gene fills in the end. This sequence joins TRBV30 and TRBJ1-1; TRBD1 aligns across 8 bases. Per germline, CDR1 GTSNPN and CDR2 SVGIG (reference sequence). The CDR3 is 12 amino acids. The CDR3 is CAWTPGQGKAFF. The DNA read from the CDR3 is TGTGCCTGGACCCCCGGACAGGGCAAA.

On this clone: Sequencing ends 3 residues short of the CDR3 end; the germline J gene provides the rest. V usage is TRBV28 and J usage is TRBJ2-7; TRBD2 agrees at 8 bases. Germline values: CDR1 MDHEN, CDR2 SYDVKM. CDR3 size: 16 residues. The V gene end was trimmed by 2 bases and the J gene end by 4 bases; junction bases not matched to a gene: 10. CDR3 DNA, as far as it was read: TGTGCCAGCAGTTTAGGTCCGGCGGGGGGACCTTACGAG. It specifies CASSLGPAGGPYE. The entire CDR3 sequence reads CASSLGPAGGPYEQYF.

Turning to this clone: Coverage ceases 3 residues before the CDR3 finishes, and the germline J gene fills in the end. The genes are TRBV6-2 or TRBV6-3 and TRBJ1-4, with D uncertain. This CDR3 comprises 14 residues. CDR1 and CDR2 (germline): MNHEY, SVGEGT. The CDR3 reads CASSYDSGNSPLFF. The covered CDR3 bases are TGTGCCAGCAGTTACGACTCGGGTAATTCACCA.

The CDR3 bases that were read are TGCAGTGCTGGCGTACCCCGAGGGCCCACAGATACG. This gives the protein CSAGVPRGPTDT. The full CDR3 sequence reads CSAGVPRGPTDTQYF. The chain couples TRBV20-1 to TRBJ2-3, with D possibly TRBD2 on 5 matching bases. The CDR3 end is not reached by the read, which stops 3 residues before it; the germline J gene fills it in. The CDR3 spans 15 residues. Germline V gene lookup returns CDR1 DFQATT and CDR2 SNEGSKA (reference sequence). Trimming left V 5 bases short and J 2 bases short, with 17 bases between.

The CDR3: CAWSSPQYEQYF. The CDR3 bases that were read are TGTGCCTGGAGTTCCCCTCAGTACGAG. The genes are TRBV30 and TRBJ2-7; unclear D gene. The CDR3 extends 3 residues past the end of the read, so its final part is completed from the germline J gene. Deletions cut 2 bases from V and 4 bases from J, with 9 bases between. Germline V gene lookup returns CDR1 GTSNPN and CDR2 SVGIG (reference sequence). This CDR3 has 12 amino acids.

Points on this clone: The read finishes 3 residues shy of the CDR3 end, and the germline J gene is used to complete it. The gene calls are TRBV7-6 and TRBJ1-6; D gene ambiguous. This CDR3 spans 13 amino acids. Per the germline V gene, CDR1 is SGHVS and CDR2 is FNYEAQ. Trimming removed 1 base at V and 7 bases at J, with 5 bases between. The CDR3: CASSLESNSPLHF. Partial CDR3 DNA: TGTGCCAGCAGCTTAGAATCGAATTCACCC.

The CDR3 DNA, read in part, is TGCGCCAGCAGCATCAACTATGGACAGGGCGGGGAG. It yields the protein CASSINYGQGGE. The whole CDR3 sequence is CASSINYGQGGELFF. The chain carries TRBV5-1 and TRBJ2-2, with 8 bases identical to TRBD1. Read data end 3 residues before the CDR3 end; the end is taken from the germline J gene. With 4 bases clipped from V and 7 bases from J, the junction kept 9 bases outside the gene matches. CDR1 and CDR2 from the germline V gene are SGHRS and YFSETQ. The CDR3 is 15 amino acids. The full variable domain, in which reference TRBV5-1 and TRBJ2-2 provide the parts outside the CDR3, is KAGVTQTPRYLIKTRGQQVTLSCSPISGHRSVSWYQQTPGQGLQFLFEYFSETQRNKGNFPGRFSGRQFSNSRSEMNVSTLELGDSALYLCASSINYGQGGELFFGEGSRLTVL.